The TCR beta chain described here comes from a study of blood T cell repertoires in COVID-19. This clone was observed a single time. Original data processing: For nucleated cells, counts were estimated from reference gene primer amplification. This table comes from immunoSEQ multiplex PCR, and its TCRdb copy is limited to in-frame clones, with some not included. That table gives V, J and clone size, and the DNA gave D and trimming. The sample has about 270,000 clones; around 82% are singletons. Per the germline V gene, CDR1 is SGHTA and CDR2 is FQGNSA. The CDR3 totals 14 residues. V was clipped by 2 bases and J by 9 bases; unmatched bases: 7.

The receptor's source is a woman between 18 and 30 years old with acute or convalescent COVID-19. The sample consisted of peripheral blood. The V and J genes are TRBV7-2 and TRBJ2-1; 7 nucleotides agree with TRBD2. The CDR3 protein is CASSLSAGAVEQFF. In nucleotides, the CDR3 is TGTGCCAGCAGCTTATCGGCGGGAGCGGTTGAGCAGTTCTTC.